Listed below are T cell receptor beta chains from one sample, sequenced in a study of CXCR3-negative and CXCR3-positive naive CD8 T cells. TCRdb reanalyzed the 5' RACE reads, giving one entry per CDR3 protein sequence and no DNA. This sample lists over 50,000 distinct CDR3 sequences; its ten largest clones have under 0.8%. Material for sequencing was naive CXCR3+ CD8+ T cells from blood. The receptor set was obtained from a human donor in good health. Some clones in this sample may be carry-over from other donors' samples. Each CDR3 is given with its conserved first and last residue.

TRBJ1-1 | TRBV5-1 | CASSGQGSGTEAFF
TRBJ1-1 | TRBV18 | CASSPPTVEAFF
TRBJ2-1 | TRBV7-9 | CASSLAFPGGTANNEQFF
TRBJ2-5 | TRBV28 | CASRGTGEETQYF
TRBJ2-3 | TRBV19 | CASSATDTDTQYF
TRBJ2-5 | TRBV11-2 | CASSWGVGGAETQYF
TRBJ1-2 | TRBV15 | CATSRDRPISGYTF
TRBJ1-5 | TRBV6-6 | CASSYSGPTGPLGPQHF
TRBJ1-2 | TRBV5-1 | CASSLGQDGYTF
TRBJ2-7 | TRBV20-1 | CSVQSAGGESYEQYF
TRBJ2-7 | TRBV4-3 | CASSQIHVGGALTYEQYF
TRBJ2-7 | TRBV29-1 | CSVITRDSYEQYF
TRBJ1-2 | TRBV29-1 | CSVRVGESYGYTF
TRBJ2-1 | TRBV5-1 | CASSFTPGSGGYNEQFF
TRBJ2-7 | TRBV11-2 | CASSRDGLTGTSGSYEQYF
TRBJ2-3 | TRBV12-3/TRBV12-4 | CASSLVLAGTDTQYF
TRBJ1-4 | TRBV7-7 | CASSESRRANEKLFF
TRBJ1-1 | TRBV5-1 | CASSIRQGNTEAFF
TRBJ2-1 | TRBV27 | CASSGDNEQFF
TRBJ2-7 | TRBV7-9 | CASGDTKTYEQYF
TRBJ2-3 | TRBV7-8 | CASSPPGQGVDTQYF
TRBJ1-2 | TRBV20-1 | CSALRHQTTNYGYTF
TRBJ2-5 | TRBV10-3 | CAISVFGGTEETQYF
TRBJ2-1 | TRBV6-2/TRBV6-3 | CASSYVLAKQFF
TRBJ2-5 | TRBV7-3 | CASSSSGGTETQYF
TRBJ2-5 | TRBV28 | CASSRGRLQETQYF
TRBJ2-1 | TRBV4-2 | CASSQGASSYNEQFF
TRBJ2-6 | TRBV12-3/TRBV12-4 | CASSLPGQDKTGANVLTF
TRBJ2-7 | TRBV5-1 | CASSLEWRKISYEQYF
TRBJ2-2 | TRBV29-1 | CSARLTGTNTGELFF
TRBJ1-6 | TRBV28 | CASSPLPGSPLHF
TRBJ2-1 | TRBV4-3 | CASSQDPGQDVYEQFF
TRBJ1-6 | TRBV29-1 | CSVANLNSPLHF
TRBJ1-1 | TRBV7-6 | CASSLEPGQSTEAFF
TRBJ2-7 | TRBV28 | CASGKGQNYEQYF
TRBJ2-1 | TRBV28 | CASSYFQGTLNEQFF
TRBJ1-1 | TRBV29-1 | CSVGTGVLTLF
TRBJ2-2 | TRBV28 | CASRLAGQPHPGELFF
TRBJ1-1 | TRBV27 | CASSLSAARNTEAFF
TRBJ2-1 | TRBV29-1 | CSADSSGSSYNEQFF
TRBJ2-1 | TRBV19 | CASSQSAYNEQFF
TRBJ2-7 | TRBV12-3/TRBV12-4 | CASSYAGPTYEQYF
TRBJ2-2 | TRBV29-1 | CSVDLPGGTGRAGELFF
TRBJ2-7 | TRBV12-3/TRBV12-4 | CASQLSPVREQYF